This is a list of T cell receptor beta chains from one sample in a study of cytomegalovirus exposure and HLA in healthy donors. Generated by immunoSEQ multiplex PCR, the TCRdb table keeps only in-frame clones and is missing some. The data contain 90,000 to 120,000 clones, just under 75% of them singletons. The sequencing sample was made of PBMCs. All receptors derive from a man over 45 in good health and CMV-seropositive. The CDR3 runs from the conserved cysteine through the conserved F or W. D genes are given only for firm matches. Clone sizes are given selectively: once, few, many, or a class where the clone is expanded.

15	TRBV4-2	-	-	TRBJ1-2	TGTGCCAGCAGCCAAGATTCGGGGGAAGCCTATGGCTACACCTTC	CASSQDSGEAYGYTF
15	TRBV5-1	-	-	TRBJ2-1	TGCGCCAGCAGCTTTGGGGCTAGTGGGAATGATGAGCAGTTCTTC	CASSFGASGNDEQFF
16	TRBV6-6	-	-	TRBJ1-5	TGTGCCAGCAGTTACTCGACGGTGTCAGCGGATCAGCCCCAGCATTTT	CASSYSTVSADQPQHF
15	TRBV10-3	-	TRBD1	TRBJ1-5	TGTGCCATCAGTGAGTTACCCGACAGGGCAGAGCCCCAGCATTTT	CAISELPDRAEPQHF
14	TRBV9	-	-	TRBJ1-6	TGTGCCAGCAGCGTAGGACAGTTTAATTCACCCCTCCACTTT	CASSVGQFNSPLHF
13	TRBV11-2	-	-	TRBJ1-1	TGTGCCAGCAGCCGACAGGTGGGCACTGAAGCTTTCTTT	CASSRQVGTEAFF
15	TRBV5-3	once	-	TRBJ1-1	TGTGCCAGAAGCTCCACACGGAGAGGGAACACTGAAGCTTTCTTT	CARSSTRRGNTEAFF
16	TRBV15	-	TRBD1	TRBJ2-5	TGTGCCACCAGCAGACCGCCGGGACAGGGGGAAGAGACCCAGTACTTC	CATSRPPGQGEETQYF
15	TRBV6-5	-	TRBD1	TRBJ1-4	TGTGCCAGCAGTCTACAGGGGGCGGCTAATGAAAAACTGTTTTTT	CASSLQGAANEKLFF
13	TRBV5-1	-	-	TRBJ1-1	TGCGCCAGCAGCCCTGGGCTAAACACTGAAGCTTTCTTT	CASSPGLNTEAFF
16	TRBV4-2	-	-	TRBJ1-1	TGTGCCAGCAGCCAAAGCCTGACGGGGAGCGGCACTGAAGCTTTCTTT	CASSQSLTGSGTEAFF
14	TRBV5-6	-	-	TRBJ1-6	TGTGCCAGCAGCCTCGGACTGGGCTATACACCCCTCCACTTT	CASSLGLGYTPLHF
14	TRBV10-3	-	-	TRBJ2-7	TGTGCCATCAGTGAGGTGGTGAGTTCCTACGAGCAGTACTTC	CAISEVVSSYEQYF
15	TRBV5-8	-	TRBD1	TRBJ2-2	TGTGCCAGCACCCGTGGGACAGGGCATACCGGGGAGCTGTTTTTT	CASTRGTGHTGELFF
17	TRBV6-1	few	-	TRBJ2-1	TGTGCCAGCAGTGAAGAGTGGCGGTCTCTTATATACAATGAGCAGTTCTTC	CASSEEWRSLIYNEQFF
16	TRBV11-2	-	TRBD1	TRBJ1-6	TGTGCCAGCAGCCACGGACGGACAGGGTACAATTCACCCCTCCACTTT	CASSHGRTGYNSPLHF
14	TRBV9	-	-	TRBJ2-3	TGTGCCAGCAGCCCCCGGGACTTCACAGATACGCAGTATTTT	CASSPRDFTDTQYF
14	TRBV7-9	-	TRBD1	TRBJ1-4	TGTGCCAGCAGCTCCGGGACAGGGGATGAAAAACTGTTTTTT	CASSSGTGDEKLFF
12	TRBV30	-	-	TRBJ2-7	TGTGCCTGGATGTCCGGGATCAACGAGCAGTACTTC	CAWMSGINEQYF
15	TRBV6-1	-	TRBD1	TRBJ1-4	TGTGCCAGCAGTGACGGGGGGACAGGGGATGAAAAACTGTTTTTT	CASSDGGTGDEKLFF